This is a list of T cell receptor beta chains from one sample in a study of T cell responses to AZD1222 COVID-19 vaccine. The method was immunoSEQ multiplex PCR; TCRdb's version includes in-frame clones alone and lacks a portion of them. In the table there are some 95,000 clones, approximately 88% of which are singletons. The source was peripheral blood, collected 28 days after the second AZD1222 dose. The receptors stem from an adult who received the AZD1222 COVID-19 vaccine. The CDR3 runs from the conserved cysteine through the conserved F or W. D genes are given only for firm matches. Clone size is not always given. Where it is, it says once, few, many or a class for expanded clones.

j_call v_call clone_size d_call cdr3_aa cdr3_nt
TRBJ1-5 TRBV28 NA NA CASSSDSNQPQHF TGTGCCAGCAGCTCCGATAGCAATCAGCCCCAGCATTTT
TRBJ2-1 TRBV6-9 NA TRBD2 CATLAGGSEQFF TGTGCCACCCTAGCGGGGGGGAGTGAGCAGTTCTTC
TRBJ2-7 TRBV11-1 NA NA CASSLGSEQYF TGTGCCAGCAGCTTAGGGTCCGAGCAGTACTTC
TRBJ1-3 TRBV7-2 NA NA CASSLDIYSGNTIYF TGTGCCAGCAGCTTAGATATTTACTCTGGAAACACCATATATTTT
TRBJ1-3 TRBV4-3 NA TRBD1 CASSRGTGEGNTIYF TGCGCCAGCAGCCGCGGGACAGGGGAAGGAAACACCATATATTTT
TRBJ1-2 TRBV7-2 NA NA CASSLAAARVGNGYTF TGTGCCAGCAGCTTAGCGGCGGCCAGGGTAGGCAATGGCTACACCTTC
TRBJ2-3 TRBV7-2 once NA CASSLALVQDTQYF TGTGCCAGCAGCTTAGCGTTAGTACAGGATACGCAGTATTTT
TRBJ2-1 TRBV4-1 NA TRBD2 CASSQRPTREGQNEQFF TGCGCCAGCAGCCAAAGGCCGACGCGGGAGGGCCAGAATGAGCAGTTCTTC
TRBJ2-5 TRBV5-1 once TRBD2 CASSLGPGGETQYF TGCGCCAGCAGCTTGGGGCCGGGAGGGGAGACCCAGTACTTC
TRBJ2-2 TRBV24-1 NA NA CATSDRTNTGELFF TGTGCCACCAGTGACCGGACAAACACCGGGGAGCTGTTTTTT
TRBJ1-4 TRBV19 once NA CASSILTRGEKLFF TGTGCCAGTAGTATCCTGACCCGAGGTGAAAAACTGTTTTTT
TRBJ1-1 TRBV19 NA NA CASSIDLSGGTEAFF TGTGCCAGTAGTATAGATCTGTCGGGGGGCACTGAAGCTTTCTTT
TRBJ1-2 TRBV30 NA NA CAWSVSSLGNYGYTF TGTGCCTGGAGTGTATCAAGCTTAGGGAACTATGGCTACACCTTC
TRBJ2-7 TRBV18 NA NA CASSADYEQYF TGTGCCAGCTCCGCGGATTACGAGCAGTACTTC
TRBJ2-7 TRBV6-6 NA NA CASSYGDSSYEQYF TGTGCCAGCAGTTACGGTGACAGCTCCTACGAGCAGTACTTC
TRBJ1-6 TRBV5-1 NA NA CASSLGQGSSPLHF TGCGCCAGCAGCTTGGGTCAGGGCAGCTCACCCCTCCACTTT
TRBJ2-7 TRBV4-2 NA TRBD2 CASSQNHGTITRPDYEQYF TGTGCCAGCAGCCAAAACCACGGGACTATAACCCGGCCCGACTACGAGCAGTACTTC
TRBJ2-5 TRBV28 NA TRBD1 CASSANRGLKETQYF TGTGCCAGCAGTGCGAACAGGGGGCTGAAAGAGACCCAGTACTTC
TRBJ2-4 TRBV7-8 once TRBD2 CASSPFWTSGVKNIQYF TGTGCCAGCAGCCCTTTCTGGACTAGCGGGGTCAAAAACATTCAGTACTTC
TRBJ1-1 TRBV6-6 NA TRBD1 CASSSPSTGGYTEAFF TGTGCCAGCAGTTCCCCCTCGACAGGGGGATATACTGAAGCTTTCTTT
TRBJ2-4 TRBV21-1 NA NA CAGPGAGTKNIQYF TGTGCCGGCCCCGGGGCGGGAACCAAAAACATTCAGTACTTC
TRBJ1-2 TRBV7-9 NA NA CASSLVGPEGYTF TGTGCCAGCAGCTTAGTAGGGCCCGAGGGCTACACCTTC
TRBJ1-2 TRBV5-6 NA TRBD1 CASSLGTGGYTF TGTGCCAGCAGCTTGGGGACAGGGGGCTACACCTTC
TRBJ1-6 TRBV27 few TRBD1 CASRQGAGSPLHF TGTGCCAGTCGACAGGGGGCAGGTTCACCCCTCCACTTT